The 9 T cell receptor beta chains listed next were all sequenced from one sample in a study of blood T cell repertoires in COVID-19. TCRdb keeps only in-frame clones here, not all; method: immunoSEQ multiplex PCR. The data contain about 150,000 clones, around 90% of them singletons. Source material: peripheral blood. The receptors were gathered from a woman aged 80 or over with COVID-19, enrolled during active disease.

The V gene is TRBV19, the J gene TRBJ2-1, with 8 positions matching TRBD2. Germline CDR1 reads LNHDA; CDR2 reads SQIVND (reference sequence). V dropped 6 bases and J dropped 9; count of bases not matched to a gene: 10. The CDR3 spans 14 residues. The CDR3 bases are TGTGCCAGTAGACTGGGACTAGAACTCGGTGAGCAGTTCTTC. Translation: CASRLGLELGEQFF.

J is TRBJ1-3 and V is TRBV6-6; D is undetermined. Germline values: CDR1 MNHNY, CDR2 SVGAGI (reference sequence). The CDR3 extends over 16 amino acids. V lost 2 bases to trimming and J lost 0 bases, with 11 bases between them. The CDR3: CASSYLADSSGNTIYF. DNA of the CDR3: TGTGCCAGCAGTTACCTGGCGGATAGCTCTGGAAACACCATATATTTT.

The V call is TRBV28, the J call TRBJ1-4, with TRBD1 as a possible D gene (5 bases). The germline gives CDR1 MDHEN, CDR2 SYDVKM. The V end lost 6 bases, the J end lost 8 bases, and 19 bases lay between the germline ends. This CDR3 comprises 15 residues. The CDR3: CASSSSGGRWEKLFF. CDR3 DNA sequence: TGTGCCAGCAGCTCCTCGGGGGGTCGTTGGGAAAAACTGTTTTTT.

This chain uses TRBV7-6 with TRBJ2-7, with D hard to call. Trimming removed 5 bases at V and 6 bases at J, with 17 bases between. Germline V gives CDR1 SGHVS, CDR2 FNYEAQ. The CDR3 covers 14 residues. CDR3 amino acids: CASSPTEVHSEQYF. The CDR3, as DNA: TGTGCCAGCAGCCCGACCGAGGTTCATTCCGAGCAGTACTTC.

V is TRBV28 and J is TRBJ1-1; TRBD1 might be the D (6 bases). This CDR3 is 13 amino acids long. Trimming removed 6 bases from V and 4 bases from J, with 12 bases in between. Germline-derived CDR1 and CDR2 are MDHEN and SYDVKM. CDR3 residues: CASRSRTVTEAFF. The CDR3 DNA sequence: TGTGCCAGCAGGAGTCGGACAGTCACTGAAGCTTTCTTT.

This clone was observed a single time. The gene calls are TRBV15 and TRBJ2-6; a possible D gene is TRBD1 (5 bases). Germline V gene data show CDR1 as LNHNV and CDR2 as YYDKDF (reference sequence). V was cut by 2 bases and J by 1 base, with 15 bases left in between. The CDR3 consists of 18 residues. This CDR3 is CATSRKGHSSSGANVLTF. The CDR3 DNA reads TGTGCCACCAGCAGAAAAGGACACTCCTCTTCTGGGGCCAACGTCCTGACTTTC.

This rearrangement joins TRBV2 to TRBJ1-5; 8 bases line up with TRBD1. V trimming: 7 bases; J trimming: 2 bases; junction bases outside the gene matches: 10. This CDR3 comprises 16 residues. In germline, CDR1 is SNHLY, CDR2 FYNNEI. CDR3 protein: CASKGGQGAGNQPQHF. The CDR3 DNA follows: TGTGCCAGCAAAGGAGGACAGGGCGCGGGCAATCAGCCCCAGCATTTT.

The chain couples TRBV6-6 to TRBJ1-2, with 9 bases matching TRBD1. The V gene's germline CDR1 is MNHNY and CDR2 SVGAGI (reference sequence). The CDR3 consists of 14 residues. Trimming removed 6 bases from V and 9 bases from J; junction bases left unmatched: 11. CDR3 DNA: TGTGCCAGCAGACCGACCGGGACAGGGAGGAGCTACACCTTC. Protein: CASRPTGTGRSYTF.

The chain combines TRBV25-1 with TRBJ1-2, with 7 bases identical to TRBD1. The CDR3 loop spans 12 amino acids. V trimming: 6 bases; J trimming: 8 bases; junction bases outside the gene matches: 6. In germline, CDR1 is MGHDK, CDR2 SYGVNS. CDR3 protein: CASRTGRGGYTF. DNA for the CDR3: TGTGCCAGCAGGACAGGGCGGGGCGGCTACACCTTC.